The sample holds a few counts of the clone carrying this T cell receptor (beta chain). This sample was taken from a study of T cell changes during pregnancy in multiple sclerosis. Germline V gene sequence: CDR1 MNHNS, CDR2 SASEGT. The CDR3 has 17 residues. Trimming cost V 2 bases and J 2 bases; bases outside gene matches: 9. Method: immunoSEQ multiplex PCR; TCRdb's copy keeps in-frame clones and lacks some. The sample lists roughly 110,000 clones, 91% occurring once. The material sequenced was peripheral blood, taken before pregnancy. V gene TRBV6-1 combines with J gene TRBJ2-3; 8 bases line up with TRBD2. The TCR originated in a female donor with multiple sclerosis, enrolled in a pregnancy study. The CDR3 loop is CASSEYGLAEITDTQYF. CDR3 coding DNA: TGTGCCAGCAGTGAATATGGACTAGCAGAAATCACAGATACGCAGTATTTT.